This paragraph covers one TCR beta chain sequence. The CDR3 consists of 12 residues. Germline CDR1 and CDR2: MNHEY and SVGAGI. V was trimmed by 6 bases and J by 3 bases, leaving 9 bases between them. These data originate in a study of blood T cell repertoires in COVID-19. On the study more broadly: COVID-19 samples, acute and convalescent, were from the United States, Italy and Spain. In each case, the material was cDNA or gDNA derived from T cells, B-cell-depleted T cells, or PBMCs.

How the authors handled the data: From reference gene primer amplification, estimates of nucleated cell counts were derived. Using immunoSEQ multiplex PCR, the repertoire was profiled, and TCRdb retains in-frame clones only, with some absent. The V and J calls and clone size are taken from that table; D and trimming were inferred from the DNA. The sample holds roughly 180,000 clones; less than 90% are singletons and the top ten take around 2.3%. The clonotype originates from a man in his 70s with active or convalescent COVID-19. J is TRBJ2-7 and V is TRBV6-5; no clear D. Sequencing used peripheral blood. The CDR3 DNA reads TGTGCCAGCAGCCTAGACGGCTACGAGCAGTACTTC. Its translation: CASSLDGYEQYF.